Below are 18 T cell receptor beta chains sequenced from a single sample in a study of T cell repertoires in cytomegalovirus infection. MiXCR, run by TCRdb on the reads, gives a single entry per CDR3 protein. The sample has about 770,000 distinct CDR3 sequences, about 29% seen once. No antigen is known for these receptors. Material: cultured CD8+ T cells from PBMCs, obtained from culture after CMV antigen stimulation. The receptors originated from a human donor in good health (CMV status not recorded). Some clones in this sample may be carry-over from other donors' samples.

The table lists this clonotype with a few counts. The chain is built from TRBV29-1 and TRBJ2-7; a possible D gene is TRBD2 (5 bases). The CDR3 runs 11 residues. CDR1 is SQVTM and CDR2 is ANQGSEA in the germline V gene. V was shortened by 4 bases and J by 7 bases, with 11 bases between the two germline ends. CDR3 nucleotide sequence: TGCAGCGTTGCAGGACTGTATGAGCAGTACGTC. Amino acid sequence: CSVAGLYEQYV.

This clonotype was counted ten times or more. V and J are TRBV7-9 and TRBJ1-2; 8 bases fit TRBD1. Per germline, CDR1 SEHNR and CDR2 FQNEAQ (reference sequence). This CDR3 comprises 13 residues. The J segment lost 7 bases and the V segment lost 4 bases, leaving 5 bases of the junction unmatched. CDR3 in amino acids: CASSYGQGVGYTF. In DNA, the CDR3 is TGTGCCAGCAGCTATGGACAGGGAGTTGGCTACACCTTC.

The gene calls are TRBV12-3 or TRBV12-4 and TRBJ2-2; possible D gene TRBD1, 5 bases. The CDR3 loop spans 15 amino acids. The germline V and J ends were trimmed by 6 bases and 3 bases, with 14 bases remaining between them. CDR3: CASRGETAYTGELFF. CDR3 DNA sequence: TGTGCCAGCAGGGGCGAGACAGCCTACACCGGGGAGCTGTTTTTT.

The chain couples TRBV6-2 or TRBV6-3 to TRBJ2-5; 12 bases line up with TRBD1. CDR3 length equals 19 residues. Germline-derived CDR1 and CDR2 are MNHEY and SVGEGT. J gave up 5 bases and V 0 bases, and 13 bases lay outside the gene matches. The CDR3 nucleotides are TGTGCCAGCAGTTACTCGACGCACCCGGGACAGGGGGCGCGTGAGACCCAGTACTTC. This sequence encodes CASSYSTHPGQGARETQYF.

A few counts support this clonotype. The chain links TRBV7-2 to TRBJ2-7; D remains unclear. The CDR3 length is 16 residues. Germline V gives CDR1 SGHTA, CDR2 FQGNSA. V was trimmed by 1 base and J by 3 bases, leaving 16 bases between them. The CDR3 is CASSLETAHANYEQYF. The CDR3 nucleotides read TGTGCCAGCAGCTTAGAAACGGCCCACGCTAACTACGAGCAGTACTTC.

The V and J genes are TRBV5-6 and TRBJ2-1; 10 bases fit TRBD2. Germline values: CDR1 SGHDT, CDR2 YYEEEE. CDR3 length: 16 residues. The V and J ends lost 4 bases and 2 bases, in that order; junction bases with no gene match: 6. In DNA, the CDR3 is TGTGCCAGCAGCCCCCGGACTAGCGGTCCCTACAATGAGCAGTTCTTC. It codes for CASSPRTSGPYNEQFF. Together with reference TRBV5-6 and TRBJ2-1, the CDR3 gives the full variable domain: DAGVTQSPTHLIKTRGQQVTLRCSPKSGHDTVSWYQQALGQGPQFIFQYYEEEERQRGNFPDRFSGHQFPNYSSELNVNALLLGDSALYLCASSPRTSGPYNEQFFGPGTRLTVL.

This chain joins TRBV7-9 and TRBJ1-2; D might be TRBD1 (5 bases). The germline CDR1 and CDR2 sequences are SEHNR and FQNEAQ (reference sequence). The CDR3 extends over 13 amino acids. The germline V and J ends were trimmed by 4 bases and 8 bases, with 14 bases remaining between them. CDR3 loop: CASSSTGWKGYTF. CDR3 DNA sequence: TGTGCCAGCAGCTCTACAGGCTGGAAGGGCTACACCTTC.

The gene calls are TRBV10-3 and TRBJ1-2; D remains ambiguous. This CDR3 contains 12 residues. Germline CDR1 reads ENHRY; CDR2 reads SYGVKD. V lost 8 bases to trimming and J lost 6 bases, with 13 bases between them. The CDR3 sequence is CAISTDYNGYTF. The CDR3, as DNA: TGTGCCATCTCGACGGATTACAATGGCTACACCTTC.

This clonotype was observed a handful of times. This sequence joins TRBV6-6 and TRBJ1-1; D is ambiguous. The germline V gene has CDR1 MNHNY and CDR2 SVGAGI (reference sequence). Trimming removed 7 bases from V and 5 bases from J, with 5 bases in between. The CDR3 sequence is 10 residues long. The CDR3 nucleotides are TGTGCCAGCATCCGGACTGAAGCTTTCTTT. Translating gives CASIRTEAFF.

Only a few counts were recorded for this clonotype. At one of its ends the junction is not consistent with the germline gene, which may arise from a read error. The chain has TRBV12-3 or TRBV12-4 and TRBJ1-5, with D maybe TRBD1 (5 bases). This CDR3 spans 19 amino acids. The CDR3 region has the DNA TGTGCCAGCAGGTTAGCCCTAAGTACCCTCGGGGCCTGGGATCAGCCCCAGCATTTT. It specifies CASRLALSTLGAWDQPQHF.

A few counts support this clonotype. This chain joins TRBV2 and TRBJ2-3; TRBD1 might be the D (6 bases). Germline-derived CDR1 and CDR2 are SNHLY and FYNNEI. V was cut by 4 bases and J by 2 bases, with 19 bases left in between. This CDR3 is 17 amino acids long. CDR3: CASSVLNRDIDTDTQYF. The DNA of the CDR3 is TGTGCCAGCAGTGTTTTGAATAGGGACATTGACACAGATACGCAGTATTTT. The full variable domain, its missing parts supplied by reference TRBV2 and TRBJ2-3, is EPEVTQTPSHQVTQMGQEVILRCVPISNHLYFYWYRQILGQKVEFLVSFYNNEISEKSEIFDDQFSVERPDGSNFTLKIRSTKLEDSAMYFCASSVLNRDIDTDTQYFGPGTRLTVL.

The sample holds a few counts of this clonotype. The chain uses TRBV6-1 and TRBJ2-2, with D possibly TRBD2 on 6 matching bases. The V end was cut by 3 bases, the J end by 2 bases, with 13 bases between. The germline V gene encodes CDR1 MNHNS and CDR2 SASEGT. CDR3 size: 16 residues. CDR3 bases: TGTGCCAGCAGTGATGCGGCGGGACCCAACACCGGGGAGCTGTTTTTT. Protein: CASSDAAGPNTGELFF.

A few counts support this clonotype. The chain joins TRBV10-3 to TRBJ2-1, with D possibly TRBD1 on 5 matching bases. V lost 4 bases, J lost 4 bases, and 11 bases lay in between. The germline gives CDR1 ENHRY, CDR2 SYGVKD. This CDR3 has 14 residues. The CDR3 spells CAISGTGEYNEQFF. DNA of the CDR3: TGTGCCATCAGTGGTACAGGAGAATACAATGAGCAGTTCTTC.

The sample holds a few counts of this clonotype. The chain links TRBV6-6 to TRBJ2-1, with 11 bases matching TRBD2. CDR3 size: 19 residues. Germline-derived CDR1 and CDR2 are MNHNY and SVGAGI (reference sequence). V was pared by 0 bases and J by 7 bases, with 14 bases of the junction left unmatched. The DNA of the CDR3 is TGTGCCAGCAGTTACTCGCCAGGGGAAAGCGCTAGCGGGGGGAATGAGCAGTTCTTC. Translating it yields CASSYSPGESASGGNEQFF.

V gene TRBV27 combines with J gene TRBJ2-6, with TRBD1 matching over 7 bases. The junction had 3 bases not matched to a gene; V was cut back by 6 bases and J by 1 base. The germline CDR1 and CDR2 sequences are MNHEY and SMNVEV (reference sequence). CDR3 length equals 15 residues. The CDR3 DNA sequence: TGTGCCAGCAGAACAGGGGTGTCTGGGGCCAACGTCCTGACTTTC. This encodes CASRTGVSGANVLTF.

The rearrangement joins TRBV5-1 to TRBJ2-1; D is possibly TRBD1 (6 bases). Trimming took 6 bases from V and 2 from J, leaving 15 bases between them. The CDR3 loop spans 15 amino acids. The V gene's germline CDR1 is SGHRS and CDR2 YFSETQ. Written as DNA, the CDR3 is TGCGCCAGCATCCTGGACCCAGGGGCCTACAATGAGCAGTTCTTC. Its protein is CASILDPGAYNEQFF. Full variable domain (outside the CDR3, taken from reference TRBV5-1 and TRBJ2-1): KAGVTQTPRYLIKTRGQQVTLSCSPISGHRSVSWYQQTPGQGLQFLFEYFSETQRNKGNFPGRFSGRQFSNSRSEMNVSTLELGDSALYLCASILDPGAYNEQFFGPGTRLTVL.

The chain recombines TRBV29-1 with TRBJ2-5; 8 bases are a match to TRBD2. In germline, CDR1 is SQVTM, CDR2 ANQGSEA. V gave up 5 bases and J gave up 1 base; unmatched junction bases: 3. CDR3 length equals 13 residues. For the CDR3, the DNA is TGCAGCGTTTGGCTAGCGGGCCAAGAGACCCAGTACTTC. Its protein is CSVWLAGQETQYF.

This clonotype came up once. This CDR3 is CASSEGQGWSIGETQYF. The CDR3 nucleotides read TGTGCCAGCAGTGAAGGACAGGGATGGTCCATCGGAGAGACCCAGTACTTC. The J gene is TRBJ2-5, the V gene TRBV25-1, with 8 bases fitting TRBD1. V lost 2 bases to trimming and J lost 4 bases; unmatched junction nucleotides: 12. There are 17 residues in the CDR3. The V gene's germline CDR1 is MGHDK and CDR2 SYGVNS.